This is a list of T cell receptor beta chains from one sample in a study of T cells after yellow fever vaccination. Using its own MiXCR run on the 5' RACE reads, TCRdb lists one record per CDR3 protein. Altogether approximately 250,000 distinct CDR3 sequences are present, 3.6% being singletons, with the ten largest covering under 20%. The sample consisted of PBMCs, taken 15 days after the yellow fever booster vaccination. Receptors originate from a man younger than 35 who received the YFV17D yellow fever vaccine. The conserved cysteine and the conserved F or W are not part of the CDR3 here. Not all rows give a size; the values are once, few, many and, for expanded clones, a class.

abundance	j_gene	len	v_gene	CDR3aa
many	TRBJ2-7	10	TRBV20-1	SASWQTGEQY
many	TRBJ2-5	13	TRBV20-1	SARDSLRGGETQY
NA	TRBJ2-5	13	TRBV4-1	ASSQDIEQEETQY
many	TRBJ1-3	12	TRBV20-1	SATFQGAGNTIY
many	TRBJ2-7	11	TRBV20-1	SARDSGGYEQY
many	TRBJ1-2	17	TRBV3-1	ASSPTLLLLEAGGWGYT
many	TRBJ2-5	9	TRBV11-2	ASSHRETQY
few	TRBJ2-2	17	TRBV5-1	ASSFRLAGALLNTGELF
many	TRBJ2-1	10	TRBV20-1	SARQGYNEQF
NA	TRBJ2-3	13	TRBV20-1	SASDSFSYTDTQY
few	TRBJ1-5	14	TRBV7-2	ASSFTGQGENQPQH
many	TRBJ2-2	13	TRBV29-1	SVLLLGGETGELF
few	TRBJ1-2	11	TRBV20-1	SAREGLNYGYT
many	TRBJ2-4	13	TRBV6-5	ASSYSPGDKNIQY
many	TRBJ1-6	10	TRBV12-3/TRBV12-4	ASSNDARENA
few	TRBJ2-1	12	TRBV6-5	ASSSTSGVYEQF
many	TRBJ2-2	14	TRBV6-6	ASNPGTSGNTGELF
many	TRBJ1-1	7	TRBV20-1	SVQREAF
many	TRBJ2-3	11	TRBV5-1	ASSLYRTDTQY
many	TRBJ2-7	10	TRBV29-1	SVVTDFYEQY
few	TRBJ1-5	10	TRBV10-3	AIRDSGQPQH